This T cell receptor (beta chain) was identified during a study of control samples from healthy donors and cancer patients. Data came from immunoSEQ multiplex PCR; TCRdb stores just in-frame clones and leaves some out. Here the sample spans approximately 90,000 clones, around four fifths being singletons. With V trimmed by 5 bases and J by 2 bases, 5 bases remained unmatched. The CDR3 spans 15 residues. Germline lookup yields CDR1 SGHDT and CDR2 YYEEEE. Sequencing input: blood. The V and J genes are TRBV5-6 and TRBJ2-3; 10 bases map to TRBD1. This sequence originates from a man aged 30 to 39 in good health. In nucleotides, the CDR3 is TGTGCCAGCAGGTCGGGACAGGGGTTCACAGATACGCAGTATTTT. This sequence encodes CASRSGQGFTDTQYF. Supplemented by reference TRBV5-6 and TRBJ2-3, the full variable domain reads DAGVTQSPTHLIKTRGQQVTLRCSPKSGHDTVSWYQQALGQGPQFIFQYYEEEERQRGNFPDRFSGHQFPNYSSELNVNALLLGDSALYLCASRSGQGFTDTQYFGPGTRLTVL.